The 9 T cell receptor beta chains below all came from one sample that was sequenced in a study of blood T cells in healthy people across ages. Using a J-beta primer mix together with a sample-barcoded 5' primer, a second PCR was run for roughly 7 to 11 cycles. TCRdb passed the 5' RACE reads through MiXCR, listing each CDR3 protein once. The table has 630,000 or so distinct CDR3 sequences, around 31% seen once. The sample consisted of blood. These receptor sequences come from a woman over 75 in good health.

This clonotype was seen many times. As DNA, the CDR3 is TGCAGTGCTAGAGATCGGTACCTCCAGGCCAAAAACATTCAGTACTTC. Translating gives CSARDRYLQAKNIQYF. This chain connects TRBV20-1 to TRBJ2-4; no firm D call. V was shortened by 0 bases and J by 1 base, with 13 bases between the two germline ends. CDR1 is DFQATT, CDR2 SNEGSKA, per germline (reference sequence). The CDR3 extends over 16 amino acids.

This clonotype was detected many times. The chain is built from TRBV4-1 and TRBJ1-2; D might be TRBD1 (6 bases). Germline V lookup: CDR1 MGHRA, CDR2 YSYEKL. CDR3 length: 17 amino acids. Trimming shortened V by 4 bases and J by 0 bases, and 18 bases separated the two germline ends. In nucleotides, the CDR3 is TGCGCCAGCAGCCCCACTACCGGGACAATCGCTAACTATGGCTACACCTTC. Protein product: CASSPTTGTIANYGYTF.

Details on this clonotype: The junction does not match germline at one end; this may be a read error. J is TRBJ2-1 and V is TRBV7-6; D remains unclear. In germline, CDR1 is SGHVS, CDR2 FNYEAQ. The length of the CDR3 is 13 residues. The CDR3 loop is CASGFARDNEQFF. The CDR3 bases are TGTGCCAGCGGCTTCGCACGGGACAATGAGCAGTTCTTC. The whole variable domain, filled in from reference TRBV7-6 and TRBJ2-1, reads GAGVSQSPRYKVTKRGQDVALRCDPISGHVSLYWYRQALGQGPEFLTYFNYEAQQDKSGLPNDRFSAERPEGSISTLTIQRTEQRDSAMYRCASGFARDNEQFFGPGTRLTVL.

This clonotype was seen repeatedly, ten times or more. The chain is built from TRBV5-6 and TRBJ2-5; 7 positions agree with TRBD1. The CDR3 loop spans 16 amino acids. From germline, CDR1 is SGHDT and CDR2 YYEEEE. J gave up 3 bases and V 3 bases, and 11 bases lay outside the gene matches. The DNA of the CDR3 is TGTGCCAGCAGCTACTACAGGGGTTCGTTCGAAGAGACCCAGTACTTC. It encodes CASSYYRGSFEETQYF.

This clonotype was detected ten times or more. The rearrangement uses TRBV18 and TRBJ2-5; a weak D match, TRBD2 (5 bases). Germline CDR1 is KGHSH and CDR2 is LQKENI. Trimming removed 2 bases from V and 2 bases from J, with 9 bases in between. The CDR3 has 14 amino acids. The CDR3, as DNA: TGTGCCAGCTCACCATCACGGACTCAAGAGACCCAGTACTTC. It yields the protein CASSPSRTQETQYF.

On this clonotype itself: A much larger clone lies a single base off, so this may be a read error. The chain couples TRBV18 to TRBJ2-1; no clear D. The CDR3 is made up of 12 amino acids. CDR1 is KGHSH and CDR2 is LQKENI in the germline V gene. Trimming took off 4 bases at V and 13 bases at J, with 14 bases between the two ends. The CDR3: CASSRAGETQFF. CDR3 DNA sequence: TGTGCCAGCTCACGCGCAGGAGAGACCCAGTTCTTC.

This clonotype showed up many times. The CDR3 sequence is CASTRDTSSYEQYF. CDR3 bases: TGTGCCAGCACCCGGGACACTTCCTCCTACGAGCAGTACTTC. This rearrangement joins TRBV7-2 to TRBJ2-7, with D possibly matching TRBD1 (6 bases). The germline gives CDR1 SGHTA, CDR2 FQGNSA. The CDR3 totals 14 residues. The V end was cut by 7 bases, the J end by 0 bases, with 13 bases between. Looking up the rest from reference TRBV7-2 and TRBJ2-7 gives the full variable domain: GAGVSQSPSNKVTEKGKDVELRCDPISGHTALYWYRQSLGQGLEFLIYFQGNSAPDKSGLPSDRFSAERTGGSVSTLTIQRTQQEDSAVYLCASTRDTSSYEQYFGPGTRLTVT.

The V call is TRBV20-1, the J call TRBJ2-3, with 8 bases lining up with TRBD2. The CDR3 consists of 16 residues. V trimming: 4 bases; J trimming: 2 bases; junction bases outside the gene matches: 11. The V gene's germline CDR1 is DFQATT and CDR2 SNEGSKA (reference sequence). The CDR3: CSAISGTRGSTDTQYF. DNA of the CDR3: TGCAGTGCTATCTCCGGGACTAGGGGGTCCACAGATACGCAGTATTTT.

This clonotype has only a few counts. The gene calls are TRBV27 and TRBJ2-6; D not certain. Per germline, CDR1 MNHEY and CDR2 SMNVEV (reference sequence). V lost 4 bases and J 0 bases, leaving 10 bases between the germline ends. This CDR3 region has 16 residues. DNA of the CDR3: TGTGCCAGCAGTTGGAGACGGTTCTCTGGGGCCAACGTCCTGACTTTC. This translates into CASSWRRFSGANVLTF.